What follows are 30 T cell receptor beta chains derived from one specimen sequenced in a study of control samples from healthy donors and cancer patients. Only in-frame clones appear in the TCRdb table, and some are missing; sequencing was by immunoSEQ multiplex PCR. Of about 110,000 clones in the sample, 82% were seen once. Sequenced sample: blood. The receptors shown here come from a man younger than 35 in good health.

The chain carries TRBV19 and TRBJ2-2; the D gene is possibly TRBD1 (6 bases). The CDR3 sequence is 15 residues long. Trimming shortened V by 2 bases and J by 5 bases, and 12 bases separated the two germline ends. Germline assignment: CDR1 LNHDA and CDR2 SQIVND (reference sequence). In DNA, the CDR3 is TGTGCCAGTAGTATATCCGGGACATTTACCGGGGAGCTGTTTTTT. This gives the protein CASSISGTFTGELFF.

The count of this clone is one. Sequence at one end of the junction differs from germline and may be a read error. V and J are TRBV2 and TRBJ2-3; 9 bases align to TRBD2. Germline assignment: CDR1 SNHLY and CDR2 FYNNEI. This CDR3 is 16 amino acids long. This chain's CDR3 is CAGSPAGGRVGDTQYF. CDR3 nucleotide sequence: TGTGCCGGCAGCCCTGCGGGGGGGCGGGTTGGGGATACGCAGTATTTT.

The V call is TRBV3-1 (or the pseudogene TRBV3-2), the J call TRBJ2-1, with D possibly matching TRBD2 (5 bases). The CDR3 totals 15 residues. Germline values: CDR1 LGHDT, CDR2 YNNKEL (reference sequence). Trimming stripped 6 bases from V and 0 bases from J, with 12 bases between. CDR3 sequence reads: CASRRAGPSYNEQFF. The DNA of the CDR3 is TGTGCCAGCAGGCGGGCCGGGCCCTCCTACAATGAGCAGTTCTTC.

This chain links TRBV5-5 with TRBJ1-5; no clear D gene. Germline assignment: CDR1 SGHKS and CDR2 YYEKEE (reference sequence). The CDR3 is made up of 17 amino acids. Trimming stripped 0 bases from V and 0 bases from J, with 13 bases between. The CDR3 loop is CASSLGEGRYSNQPQHF. CDR3 in DNA: TGTGCCAGCAGCTTGGGGGAGGGCCGATATAGCAATCAGCCCCAGCATTTT.

This chain uses TRBV4-3 with TRBJ1-2; D is undetermined. Germline V gene data show CDR1 as LGHNA and CDR2 as YSLEER. This CDR3 is 16 amino acids long. With 0 bases removed from V and 2 bases from J, the gap between germline ends came to 13 bases. Here the CDR3 DNA reads TGCGCCAGCAGCCAAGATCATTTCCCGGGGAACTATGGCTACACCTTC. Protein: CASSQDHFPGNYGYTF.

The V call is TRBV19, the J call TRBJ2-1; the D gene could be TRBD1 or TRBD2 (5 bases each). The V end was cut by 11 bases, the J end by 0 bases, with 17 bases between. CDR1 LNHDA and CDR2 SQIVND come from the germline V gene (reference sequence). The CDR3 consists of 15 residues. The CDR3, as DNA: TGTGCCTCGGACTGGGGCCTCAGCTCCTACAATGAGCAGTTCTTC. Encoded protein: CASDWGLSSYNEQFF.

The rearrangement joins TRBV19 to TRBJ2-7; D tentatively reads TRBD1 or TRBD2 (5 bases each). This CDR3 is built from 14 residues. V was clipped by 1 base and J by 0 bases, with 7 bases between them. The V gene's germline CDR1 is LNHDA and CDR2 SQIVND (reference sequence). CDR3 in amino acids: CASSIAGPSYEQYF. The CDR3 bases are TGTGCCAGTAGTATAGCGGGGCCCTCCTACGAGCAGTACTTC.

The chain has TRBV19 and TRBJ2-3, with D possibly matching TRBD1 (5 bases). The CDR3 totals 16 residues. Per germline, CDR1 LNHDA and CDR2 SQIVND (reference sequence). V lost 5 bases, J lost 0 bases, and 15 bases lay in between. The CDR3 coding sequence is TGTGCCAGTAGTGCCGACAGACACACTAGCACAGATACGCAGTATTTT. This translates into CASSADRHTSTDTQYF.

This chain connects TRBV5-8 to TRBJ1-2, with unresolved D. In germline, CDR1 is SGHTS, CDR2 YDEGEE. Trimming shortened V by 0 bases and J by 2 bases, and 5 bases separated the two germline ends. The CDR3 is 13 residues long. CDR3 residues: CASSLDSNYGYTF. The CDR3 coding sequence is TGTGCCAGCAGCTTGGATAGCAACTATGGCTACACCTTC. Based on the CDR3 plus reference TRBV5-8 and TRBJ1-2, the full variable domain is EAGVTQSPTHLIKTRGQQATLRCSPISGHTSVYWYQQALGLGLQFLLWYDEGEERNRGNFPPRFSGRQFPNYSSELNVNALELEDSALYLCASSLDSNYGYTFGSGTRLTVV.

The V call is TRBV15, the J call TRBJ1-1; D perhaps matches TRBD1 (6 bases). The germline V gene encodes CDR1 LNHNV and CDR2 YYDKDF (reference sequence). The CDR3 is made up of 15 amino acids. The V gene lost 1 base and the J gene lost 5 bases, with 14 bases spanning the gap. As DNA, the CDR3 is TGTGCCACCAGCAGAGCTACAGGGTTCTGGACTGAAGCTTTCTTT. Translation gives CATSRATGFWTEAFF.

The rearrangement links TRBV6-5 to TRBJ1-2; tentatively, D is TRBD1 (5 bases). Per the germline V gene, CDR1 is MNHEY and CDR2 is SVGAGI. V was shortened by 6 bases and J by 4 bases, with 15 bases between the two germline ends. The CDR3 is made up of 14 amino acids. CDR3 in amino acids: CASRGEGLSYGYTF. The CDR3 DNA reads as TGTGCCAGCAGAGGTGAGGGGCTATCCTATGGCTACACCTTC.

The rearrangement links TRBV28 to TRBJ2-2; weak D call: TRBD2 (7 bases). This CDR3 contains 16 residues. Per the germline V gene, CDR1 is MDHEN and CDR2 is SYDVKM. V was cut by 3 bases and J by 0 bases, with 11 bases left in between. The CDR3 DNA follows: TGTGCCAGCAGTTTGGCGGGGGCGACGAACACCGGGGAGCTGTTTTTT. This gives the protein CASSLAGATNTGELFF.

This clone was observed a few times. The chain couples TRBV2 to TRBJ2-1; no clear D gene. Germline loops: CDR1 SNHLY, CDR2 FYNNEI. The CDR3 is made up of 13 amino acids. V was cut by 4 bases and J by 4 bases, with 8 bases left in between. The CDR3 loop is CASSGSQYNEQFF. CDR3 in DNA: TGTGCCAGCAGTGGGTCTCAATACAATGAGCAGTTCTTC.

This clone appeared a single time. The J gene is TRBJ1-4, the V gene TRBV5-1; maybe TRBD1 (6 bases). V was trimmed by 4 bases and J by 3 bases, leaving 10 bases between them. CDR1 is SGHRS, CDR2 YFSETQ, per germline. This CDR3 spans 14 amino acids. In DNA, the CDR3 is TGCGCCAGCAGCCGGACAGCCCCTAATGAAAAACTGTTTTTT. Amino acids: CASSRTAPNEKLFF.

The chain combines TRBV7-6 with TRBJ1-1; D is perhaps TRBD1 (5 bases). V was pared by 1 base and J by 5 bases, with 14 bases between. Germline V gene lookup returns CDR1 SGHVS and CDR2 FNYEAQ. This CDR3 is built from 15 residues. DNA of the CDR3: TGTGCCAGCAGCTTAGAGCGGGGCCCGGATACTGAAGCTTTCTTT. Protein: CASSLERGPDTEAFF.

This sequence joins TRBV24-1 and TRBJ1-1, with D possibly TRBD1 on 6 matching bases. The CDR3 has 13 amino acids. The germline gives CDR1 KGHDR, CDR2 SFDVKD. Trimming took off 7 bases at V and 3 bases at J, with 11 bases between the two ends. CDR3 loop: CATRAYRDTEAFF. The CDR3 DNA reads TGTGCCACCAGGGCTTACAGGGACACTGAAGCTTTCTTT.

The genes are TRBV3-1 (or the pseudogene TRBV3-2) and TRBJ2-7; maybe TRBD1 (5 bases). CDR3 length: 15 amino acids. Germline V gives CDR1 LGHDT, CDR2 YNNKEL (reference sequence). Trimming left V 1 base short and J 6 bases short, with 16 bases between. The CDR3 loop reads CASSQAQLSRGEQYF. In nucleotides, the CDR3 is TGTGCCAGCAGCCAAGCTCAACTATCAAGGGGCGAGCAGTACTTC.

The rearrangement joins TRBV19 to TRBJ1-6; 10 bases line up with TRBD1. The germline V gene has CDR1 LNHDA and CDR2 SQIVND (reference sequence). The V segment lost 10 bases and the J segment 7 bases; nucleotides outside the gene matches: 7. This CDR3 has 14 residues. CDR3 nucleotides: TGTGCCACGACACGGACAGGGGGGAATTCACCCCTCCACTTT. It is translated as CATTRTGGNSPLHF.

The chain links TRBV7-9 to TRBJ2-3; 8 bases fit TRBD2. The junction had 6 bases not matched to a gene; V was cut back by 1 base and J by 3 bases. The germline gives CDR1 SEHNR, CDR2 FQNEAQ (reference sequence). The CDR3 is 16 residues long. The CDR3, as DNA: TGTGCCAGCAGCTTAGATTCGGCGGGGGGTACAGATACGCAGTATTTT. The encoded protein is CASSLDSAGGTDTQYF.

The chain employs TRBV7-2 and TRBJ2-3, with D perhaps matching TRBD2 (5 bases). The CDR3 has 17 residues. Germline CDR1 SGHTA, CDR2 FQGNSA. V lost 1 base to trimming and J lost 0 bases, with 14 bases between them. The CDR3: CASSLVSVEESTDTQYF. CDR3 coding DNA: TGTGCCAGCAGCTTAGTGTCGGTGGAGGAAAGCACAGATACGCAGTATTTT.

This rearrangement joins TRBV6-6 to TRBJ2-3; the match to TRBD2 covers 8 bases. Per germline, CDR1 MNHNY and CDR2 SVGAGI (reference sequence). The CDR3 runs to 18 residues. V lost 5 bases, J lost 1 base, and 14 bases stayed unmatched. The CDR3 reads CASSRTRLAGGGTDTQYF. The CDR3 DNA follows: TGTGCCAGCAGTCGAACGCGTCTGGCGGGGGGTGGCACAGATACGCAGTATTTT.

This clone came up once. The chain joins TRBV5-6 to TRBJ2-3, with D unclear. Per germline, CDR1 SGHDT and CDR2 YYEEEE. V was shortened by 2 bases and J by 1 base, with 8 bases between the two germline ends. The CDR3 has 14 amino acids. The CDR3 loop reads CASSFDGGTDTQYF. The CDR3 bases are TGTGCCAGCAGCTTTGATGGGGGCACAGATACGCAGTATTTT.

Here the CDR3 DNA reads TGTGCCATCAGTGAGTCAGCGCTCCCGCAGTATTTT. This gives the protein CAISESALPQYF. The chain employs TRBV10-3 and TRBJ2-3; D is uncertain. There are 12 residues in the CDR3. Germline V gene data show CDR1 as ENHRY and CDR2 as SYGVKD. Trimming left V 0 bases short and J 10 bases short, with 8 bases between.

The chain couples TRBV19 to TRBJ1-2; D not certain. Per germline, CDR1 LNHDA and CDR2 SQIVND (reference sequence). The length of the CDR3 is 14 residues. V gave up 1 base and J gave up 0 bases, with 6 bases separating them. DNA of the CDR3: TGTGCCAGTAGTATAGCCCCGGCTAACTATGGCTACACCTTC. It translates to CASSIAPANYGYTF.

V is TRBV18 and J is TRBJ2-2; no reliable D call. Trimming pared 3 bases from V and 3 bases from J, leaving 14 bases between. CDR3 length: 16 amino acids. From germline, CDR1 is KGHSH and CDR2 LQKENI. Written as DNA, the CDR3 is TGTGCCAGCTCACCCGGAACCCTCTACCACACCGGGGAGCTGTTTTTT. Protein product: CASSPGTLYHTGELFF.

The V gene is TRBV11-1, the J gene TRBJ2-4; D gene unclear. This CDR3 is 15 amino acids long. V lost 0 bases and J 6 bases, leaving 12 bases between the germline ends. Germline CDR1 reads SGHAT; CDR2 reads FQDESV (reference sequence). The CDR3 is CASSLAVGSGNIQYF. The CDR3 bases are TGTGCCAGCAGCTTAGCGGTGGGTAGTGGAAACATTCAGTACTTC. The whole variable domain, remainder taken from reference TRBV11-1 and TRBJ2-4, is EAEVAQSPRYKITEKSQAVAFWCDPISGHATLYWYRQILGQGPELLVQFQDESVVDDSQLPKDRFSAERLKGVDSTLKIQPAELGDSAMYLCASSLAVGSGNIQYFGAGTRLSVL.

This rearrangement joins TRBV18 to TRBJ2-7; D is undetermined. The CDR3 totals 12 residues. Looked up from germline, CDR1 is KGHSH and CDR2 is LQKENI. Trimming pared 4 bases from V and 3 bases from J, leaving 7 bases between. The CDR3 protein is CASSLQNYEQYF. CDR3 in DNA: TGTGCCAGCTCACTACAGAACTACGAGCAGTACTTC. The full variable domain, in which reference TRBV18 and TRBJ2-7 provide the parts outside the CDR3, is NAGVMQNPRHLVRRRGQEARLRCSPMKGHSHVYWYRQLPEEGLKFMVYLQKENIIDESGMPKERFSAEFPKEGPSILRIQQVVRGDSAAYFCASSLQNYEQYFGPGTRLTVT.

The V call is TRBV6-5, the J call TRBJ1-2; D remains unclear. This CDR3 contains 15 residues. Germline V gene data show CDR1 as MNHEY and CDR2 as SVGAGI. V was trimmed by 6 bases and J by 4 bases, leaving 18 bases between them. CDR3 DNA sequence: TGTGCCAGCAGCCCCGGACTCCGGCCCCCCTATGGCTACACCTTC. This sequence encodes CASSPGLRPPYGYTF.

For the CDR3, the DNA is TGTGCCATCAGTGCACAGGGAGGGGGTGAAGCTTTCTTT. Amino acids: CAISAQGGGEAFF. This chain joins TRBV10-3 and TRBJ1-1; D is perhaps TRBD1 (6 bases). This CDR3 has 13 amino acids. Trimming shortened V by 4 bases and J by 7 bases, and 13 bases separated the two germline ends. CDR1 is ENHRY, CDR2 SYGVKD, per germline.

This rearrangement joins TRBV9 to TRBJ1-4, with TRBD1 matching 8 bases. After removal of 3 bases from V and 5 bases from J, the junction contained 6 bases not matched to a gene. Germline CDR1 SGDLS, CDR2 YYNGEE. The CDR3 runs 15 residues. CDR3 coding DNA: TGTGCCAGCAGCGGATCCGGGACAGGAAATGAAAAACTGTTTTTT. As protein: CASSGSGTGNEKLFF.